Listed here are 20 T cell receptor beta chains from one sample, sequenced in a study of cytomegalovirus exposure and HLA in healthy donors. Amplification used 60 Vbeta primers and 13 Jbeta primers. The protocol was immunoSEQ multiplex PCR, while the TCRdb copy is restricted to in-frame clones and leaves out a portion. The table records over 250,000 clones, 86% of them present only once. The sample comprised PBMCs. All receptors come from a man aged 40-50 years in good health and CMV-seropositive.

This chain connects TRBV28 to TRBJ1-1; TRBD1 might be the D (6 bases). Germline V lookup: CDR1 MDHEN, CDR2 SYDVKM. CDR3 length: 14 amino acids. V was shortened by 3 bases and J by 5 bases, with 13 bases between the two germline ends. The CDR3 DNA is TGTGCCAGCAGTTTCCTACAGGGCCGGACTGAAGCTTTCTTT. Translation: CASSFLQGRTEAFF.

The gene calls are TRBV11-2 and TRBJ2-1; TRBD2 might be the D (6 bases). Germline CDR1 SGHAT, CDR2 FQNNGV. The V end was cut by 0 bases, the J end by 8 bases, with 14 bases between. The CDR3 runs 15 residues. CDR3 loop: CASSLDRREVDEQFF. The CDR3 coding sequence is TGTGCCAGCAGCTTAGATCGGAGGGAGGTCGATGAGCAGTTCTTC.

In this sample, this clone turned up a few times. The same CDR3 also results from other DNA sequences found in this sample. The gene calls are TRBV6-6 and TRBJ2-7; D is uncertain. The CDR3 loop spans 12 amino acids. Germline CDR1 reads MNHNY; CDR2 reads SVGAGI (reference sequence). Trimming took off 0 bases at V and 7 bases at J, with 7 bases between the two ends. CDR3 in amino acids: CASSYSSDEQYF. For the CDR3, the DNA is TGTGCCAGCAGTTACTCGAGTGATGAGCAGTACTTC.

The V gene is TRBV27, the J gene TRBJ2-5, with 11 nucleotides matching TRBD1. The CDR3 runs 16 residues. From germline, CDR1 is MNHEY and CDR2 SMNVEV (reference sequence). The trim removed 7 bases at V and 4 bases at J, leaving 11 bases unmatched. DNA for the CDR3: TGTGCCAGCACCAACCTGCCGGGACAGGGGGGAGAGACCCAGTACTTC. This sequence encodes CASTNLPGQGGETQYF.

The chain couples TRBV9 to TRBJ2-3; 12 positions agree with TRBD2. The CDR3 runs to 15 residues. CDR1 SGDLS and CDR2 YYNGEE come from the germline V gene. V was pared by 0 bases and J by 7 bases, with 3 bases of the junction left unmatched. CDR3 sequence reads: CASSVGTSGTNTQYF. CDR3 nucleotides: TGTGCCAGCAGCGTAGGGACTAGCGGGACGAATACGCAGTATTTT.

V is TRBV2 and J is TRBJ2-7; tentatively, D is TRBD1 (6 bases). The CDR3 runs to 13 residues. CDR1 is SNHLY, CDR2 FYNNEI, per germline. V lost 3 bases, J lost 5 bases, and 11 bases lay in between. The DNA for the CDR3 is TGTGCCAGCAGTGAGTGGGGGCGCCACGAGCAGTACTTC. This encodes CASSEWGRHEQYF.

This clone was observed a single time. DNA of the CDR3: TGTGCCAGCAGCGTCCGGGACAGTTATACCTACGAGCAGTACTTC. This translates into CASSVRDSYTYEQYF. The chain joins TRBV9 to TRBJ2-7, with 7 bases aligning to TRBD1. V shed 2 bases, J shed 2 bases, and the junction held 7 bases outside the gene matches. Germline V gene lookup returns CDR1 SGDLS and CDR2 YYNGEE. CDR3 length equals 15 residues.

V and J are TRBV10-2 and TRBJ2-5, with D possibly matching TRBD1 (5 bases). Germline loops: CDR1 WSHSY, CDR2 SAAADI. The CDR3 is 12 residues long. V was cut by 9 bases and J by 2 bases, with 10 bases left in between. CDR3 nucleotides: TGCGCCAGTAAACAGGAACAAGAGACCCAGTACTTC. Protein sequence: CASKQEQETQYF.

In this sample, this clone turned up once. The V call is TRBV4-3, the J call TRBJ2-3, with 10 positions matching TRBD1. The ends lost 5 bases at V and 3 bases at J; junction bases unmatched: 2. Germline assignment: CDR1 LGHNA and CDR2 YSLEER. The CDR3 runs to 14 residues. The CDR3 coding sequence is TGCGCCAGCAGCTGGACAGGGGGGACAGATACGCAGTATTTT. Encoded protein: CASSWTGGTDTQYF.

The gene calls are TRBV11-3 and TRBJ2-5; 7 nucleotides match TRBD2. The V segment lost 3 bases and the J segment 2 bases; nucleotides outside the gene matches: 3. In germline, CDR1 is SGHNT, CDR2 YENEEA. CDR3 length equals 14 residues. The CDR3: CASSLGGYQETQYF. CDR3 in DNA: TGTGCCAGCAGCTTGGGGGGGTATCAAGAGACCCAGTACTTC. The variable domain in full, with the rest retrieved from reference TRBV11-3 and TRBJ2-5, is EAGVVQSPRYKIIEKKQPVAFWCNPISGHNTLYWYLQNLGQGPELLIRYENEEAVDDSQLPKDRFSAERLKGVDSTLKIQPAELGDSAVYLCASSLGGYQETQYFGPGTRLLVL.

The chain uses TRBV19 and TRBJ1-5; D possibly corresponds to TRBD1 (6 bases). Germline CDR1 reads LNHDA; CDR2 reads SQIVND (reference sequence). This CDR3 has 14 residues. V was shortened by 5 bases and J by 7 bases, with 15 bases between the two germline ends. The CDR3, as DNA: TGTGCCAGTAGTGTACAGGGATCGAAACAGCCCCAGCATTTT. Its protein product is CASSVQGSKQPQHF.

V is TRBV6-5 and J is TRBJ1-2; D uncertain. CDR1 is MNHEY, CDR2 SVGAGI, per germline. Trimming removed 4 bases at V and 3 bases at J, with 15 bases between. This CDR3 has 15 residues. Here the CDR3 reads CASSFDPEGDYGYTF. CDR3 bases: TGTGCCAGCAGTTTCGACCCCGAGGGCGACTATGGCTACACCTTC.

V and J are TRBV4-2 and TRBJ2-6; 12 bases map to TRBD1. This CDR3 region has 18 residues. Germline CDR1 and CDR2: LGHNA and YNFKEQ. J was trimmed by 4 bases and V by 3 bases; bases with no gene match: 7. The CDR3 loop reads CASSHPGQGAGGANVLTF. As DNA, the CDR3 is TGTGCCAGCAGCCACCCGGGACAGGGGGCAGGAGGGGCCAACGTCCTGACTTTC.

The chain combines TRBV27 with TRBJ1-5; D possibly corresponds to TRBD1 (5 bases). CDR3 length: 15 amino acids. Germline-derived CDR1 and CDR2 are MNHEY and SMNVEV (reference sequence). The V gene lost 0 bases and the J gene lost 6 bases, with 12 bases spanning the gap. The CDR3 reads CASSLSRGGGQPQHF. CDR3 coding DNA: TGTGCCAGCAGTTTATCAAGGGGAGGAGGTCAGCCCCAGCATTTT.

The rearrangement links TRBV5-4 to TRBJ2-2; 13 bases agree with TRBD2. After removal of 0 bases from V and 1 base from J, the junction contained 0 bases not matched to a gene. Germline assignment: CDR1 SGHNT and CDR2 YYREEE (reference sequence). This CDR3 contains 17 residues. DNA for the CDR3: TGTGCCAGCAGCTTGGGGACTAGCGGGAGGAACACCGGGGAGCTGTTTTTT. As protein: CASSLGTSGRNTGELFF.

The chain couples TRBV7-9 to TRBJ1-2; 9 nucleotides agree with TRBD1. This CDR3 is 15 amino acids long. V lost 3 bases, J lost 4 bases, and 6 bases stayed unmatched. From germline, CDR1 is SEHNR and CDR2 FQNEAQ (reference sequence). The DNA for the CDR3 is TGTGCCAGCAGCTTTACAGGGGGCCGTCTCTATGGCTACACCTTC. Its protein is CASSFTGGRLYGYTF.

The chain combines TRBV7-3 with TRBJ2-1, with TRBD2 matching 14 bases. V shed 3 bases and J 7 bases; nucleotides not matched to a gene: 2. The CDR3 loop spans 15 amino acids. Germline loops: CDR1 SGHTA, CDR2 FQGTGA. The CDR3 protein is CASSFGTSGSNEQFF. The DNA for the CDR3 is TGTGCCAGCAGCTTCGGGACTAGCGGGAGTAATGAGCAGTTCTTC.

The chain has TRBV12-5 and TRBJ2-1, with 8 bases identical to TRBD2. The ends lost 7 bases at V and 7 bases at J; junction bases unmatched: 9. Germline V gives CDR1 LGHNT, CDR2 FRNRAP. The CDR3 runs to 14 residues. The CDR3 sequence: CASAGGRKGNEQFF. The CDR3 DNA follows: TGTGCTAGTGCGGGGGGGAGAAAGGGGAATGAGCAGTTCTTC. The full variable domain, its missing parts supplied by reference TRBV12-5 and TRBJ2-1, is DARVTQTPRHKVTEMGQEVTMRCQPILGHNTVFWYRQTMMQGLELLAYFRNRAPLDDSGMPKDRFSAEMPDATLATLKIQPSEPRDSAVYFCASAGGRKGNEQFFGPGTRLTVL.

This chain links TRBV6-1 with TRBJ2-5; possible D gene TRBD1, 6 bases. Germline V gives CDR1 MNHNS, CDR2 SASEGT. The CDR3 totals 12 residues. The germline V and J ends were trimmed by 7 bases and 5 bases, with 11 bases remaining between them. As DNA, the CDR3 is TGTGCCAGCACCCAAAGGGGGGAGACCCAGTACTTC. Residues: CASTQRGETQYF.

The CDR3 region has the DNA TGTGCCATCCGGACAGCAACTAATGAAAAACTGTTTTTT. Amino acids: CAIRTATNEKLFF. The chain has TRBV6-6 and TRBJ1-4; D might be TRBD1 (6 bases). The V and J ends lost 10 bases and 0 bases respectively, with 9 bases between them. Germline assignment: CDR1 MNHNY and CDR2 SVGAGI (reference sequence). The CDR3 has 13 amino acids.